The rows below give T cell receptor beta chains drawn from one sample of a study of cytomegalovirus exposure and HLA in healthy donors. TCRdb's copy holds only in-frame clones and misses some; the assay was immunoSEQ multiplex PCR. The table includes more than 150,000 clones, just under 80% detected once. Sequencing was carried out using PBMCs. Receptor source: a woman in her 50s in good health and CMV-seropositive. The CDR3 runs from the conserved cysteine through the conserved F or W. The D gene is left open where the match is weak. Where a row states a size, it is once, few, many or the class of an expanded clone; other rows omit it.

D gene	CDR3 length	clone size	V gene	J gene	CDR3 protein	CDR3 DNA
TRBD1	14	.	TRBV7-2	TRBJ2-5	CASRPDRDQETQYF	TGTGCCAGCAGGCCGGACAGGGACCAAGAGACCCAGTACTTC
.	13	.	TRBV9	TRBJ2-1	CASSVVNDNEQFF	TGTGCCAGCAGCGTAGTTAATGACAATGAGCAGTTCTTC
.	16	.	TRBV4-1	TRBJ1-2	CASSRMGPQGRYGYTF	TGCGCCAGCAGCCGCATGGGTCCGCAGGGTCGCTATGGCTACACCTTC
TRBD1	16	.	TRBV5-1	TRBJ2-7	CASSLVETGVSYEQYF	TGCGCCAGCAGCTTGGTTGAAACAGGGGTCTCCTACGAGCAGTACTTC
TRBD1	13	.	TRBV7-2	TRBJ1-2	CASSVGTGDGYTF	TGTGCCAGCAGCGTGGGGACAGGGGACGGCTACACCTTC
.	15	.	TRBV9	TRBJ1-1	CASSVDWIWSTEAFF	TGTGCCAGCAGCGTAGATTGGATCTGGAGCACTGAAGCTTTCTTT
TRBD1	15	.	TRBV2	TRBJ1-2	CASSEGGTGGRGYTF	TGTGCCAGCAGTGAAGGGGGGACAGGGGGCCGTGGCTACACCTTC
TRBD1	15	.	TRBV6-1	TRBJ2-1	CASSDGQGAFDEQFF	TGTGCCAGCAGTGATGGACAGGGGGCCTTCGATGAGCAGTTCTTC
TRBD2	16	.	TRBV7-3	TRBJ2-3	CASSLRLAGLTDTQYF	TGTGCCAGCAGCTTACGGCTAGCGGGTCTCACAGATACGCAGTATTTT
.	15	.	TRBV28	TRBJ2-6	CASSFRDSGANVLTF	TGTGCCAGCAGTTTCAGGGACTCTGGGGCCAACGTCCTGACTTTC
.	12	.	TRBV28	TRBJ2-3	CASNLRKDTQYF	TGTGCCAGCAACTTACGAAAGGATACGCAGTATTTT
TRBD1	13	few	TRBV29-1	TRBJ1-5	CSVARDRNQPQHF	TGCAGCGTTGCCAGGGACAGGAATCAGCCCCAGCATTTT
TRBD1	13	once	TRBV23-1	TRBJ2-7	CARTWGTDYEQYF	TGCGCCAGGACGTGGGGGACAGACTACGAGCAGTACTTC
TRBD1	15	.	TRBV10-1	TRBJ2-5	CASSEWGQGRVTQYF	TGCGCCAGCAGTGAGTGGGGACAGGGTCGGGTGACCCAGTACTTC
TRBD1	16	.	TRBV5-1	TRBJ1-1	CASSSNPQDRGTEAFF	TGCGCCAGCAGCTCAAACCCACAGGACAGGGGCACTGAAGCTTTCTTT
.	16	.	TRBV28	TRBJ2-3	CASSQRQGGLTDTQYF	TGTGCCAGCAGTCAAAGGCAGGGTGGGTTAACAGATACGCAGTATTTT
TRBD1	13	.	TRBV7-9	TRBJ1-1	CASSLQGGTEAFF	TGTGCCAGCAGCCTACAGGGGGGGACTGAAGCTTTCTTT
TRBD2	14	.	TRBV7-2	TRBJ2-5	CASSPGTSKETQYF	TGTGCCAGCAGCCCGGGGACTAGTAAAGAGACCCAGTACTTC
TRBD2	17	.	TRBV28	TRBJ2-1	CASSLGLARNSYNEQFF	TGTGCCAGCAGCTTAGGACTAGCGAGAAACTCCTACAATGAGCAGTTCTTC
.	16	.	TRBV7-3	TRBJ2-6	CASSPGGGTGANGLTF	TGTGCCAGCAGCCCCGGTGGGGGGACCGGGGCCAACGGCCTGACTTTC
.	14	.	TRBV25-1	TRBJ1-1	CASSRGPVNTEAFF	TGTGCCAGCAGTAGAGGGCCCGTGAACACTGAAGCTTTCTTT
TRBD1	14	.	TRBV29-1	TRBJ1-4	CSVRDSATNEKLFF	TGCAGCGTTAGGGACAGCGCAACTAATGAAAAACTGTTTTTT
.	14	.	TRBV27	TRBJ2-5	CASSLWGDQETQYF	TGTGCCAGCAGTTTGTGGGGGGATCAAGAGACCCAGTACTTC
TRBD1	14	.	TRBV15	TRBJ1-4	CATRTGTGGEKLFF	TGTGCCACCAGAACCGGGACAGGAGGGGAAAAACTGTTTTTT
.	16	.	TRBV5-4	TRBJ1-1	CASSLPKDYLNTEAFF	TGTGCCAGCAGCTTGCCCAAAGACTACCTGAACACTGAAGCTTTCTTT
TRBD1	15	.	TRBV7-2	TRBJ1-4	CASSSTGDPNEKLFF	TGTGCCAGCAGCTCGACAGGGGACCCTAATGAAAAACTGTTTTTT
TRBD1	16	few	TRBV5-4	TRBJ2-3	CASSTGAEPVTDTQYF	TGTGCCAGCAGCACAGGGGCAGAGCCTGTCACAGATACGCAGTATTTT
TRBD1	17	.	TRBV7-6	TRBJ1-6	CASSLQGTGAYNSPLHF	TGTGCCAGCAGCTTACAGGGGACAGGAGCCTATAATTCACCCCTCCACTTT
.	15	few	TRBV28	TRBJ1-3	CASSSGADSGNTIYF	TGTGCCAGCAGTTCTGGGGCGGACTCTGGAAACACCATATATTTT
.	15	few	TRBV27	TRBJ2-5	CASSFQGEGQETQYF	TGTGCCAGCAGTTTTCAAGGGGAAGGACAAGAGACCCAGTACTTC
TRBD2	15	.	TRBV6-5	TRBJ2-1	CASRTGTSGSPVQFF	TGTGCCAGCAGAACCGGGACTAGCGGGAGTCCGGTGCAGTTCTTC
.	13	.	TRBV30	TRBJ2-6	CAWKPSGANGLTF	TGTGCCTGGAAGCCGTCTGGGGCCAACGGCCTGACTTTC
TRBD2	19	.	TRBV11-2	TRBJ2-1	CASSSSGTSGSWSYNEQFF	TGTGCCAGCAGCTCATCCGGGACTAGCGGGAGTTGGTCCTACAATGAGCAGTTCTTC
TRBD2	15	.	TRBV25-1	TRBJ2-1	CASSRGGGSYNEQFF	TGTGCCAGCAGTCGCGGGGGGGGCTCCTACAATGAGCAGTTCTTC
TRBD2	15	.	TRBV11-1	TRBJ2-1	CASSFLLAGVDEQFF	TGTGCCAGCAGCTTTTTACTAGCGGGAGTGGATGAGCAGTTCTTC
.	14	.	TRBV6-5	TRBJ1-1	CASRITLGGTEAFF	TGTGCCAGCAGGATAACGCTAGGGGGCACTGAAGCTTTCTTT
.	14	.	TRBV9	TRBJ1-1	CASSSSGVNTEAFF	TGTGCCAGCAGCTCCTCGGGAGTGAACACTGAAGCTTTCTTT
TRBD1	16	.	TRBV5-6	TRBJ2-7	CASTTWAGGTLYEQYF	TGTGCCAGCACCACTTGGGCAGGGGGTACCCTCTACGAGCAGTACTTC
.	15	.	TRBV19	TRBJ1-2	CASSIGQGPVYGYTF	TGTGCCAGTAGTATTGGGCAGGGCCCTGTCTATGGCTACACCTTC
.	16	.	TRBV4-3	TRBJ2-1	CASSQQLTGQYNEQFF	TGCGCCAGCAGCCAACAACTCACCGGACAGTACAATGAGCAGTTCTTC
.	14	.	TRBV9	TRBJ1-2	CASSPYETDYGYTF	TGTGCCAGCAGCCCCTACGAAACAGACTATGGCTACACCTTC
TRBD2	16	.	TRBV6-5	TRBJ2-7	CASSYASGSLTYEQYF	TGTGCCAGCAGTTACGCTAGCGGGAGTTTGACGTACGAGCAGTACTTC
TRBD1	16	.	TRBV19	TRBJ2-7	CASSTPLTGVTYEQYF	TGTGCCAGTAGTACCCCCCTAACAGGGGTCACCTACGAGCAGTACTTC
.	14	.	TRBV28	TRBJ2-2	CASITSRGLGELFF	TGTGCCAGCATCACTTCCCGAGGGCTCGGGGAGCTGTTTTTT
TRBD1	14	.	TRBV7-2	TRBJ1-1	CASSRTGGSGEAFF	TGTGCCAGCAGTCGCACAGGGGGCTCGGGTGAAGCTTTCTTT
TRBD2	15	.	TRBV5-4	TRBJ2-1	CASSQTSGVDNEQFF	TGTGCCAGCAGCCAGACTAGCGGGGTAGACAATGAGCAGTTCTTC
.	12	.	TRBV5-6	TRBJ2-3	CASSVFQDTQYF	TGTGCCAGCAGCGTGTTTCAAGATACGCAGTATTTT
.	15	.	TRBV30	TRBJ2-1	CAWRGDTGLDNEQFF	TGTGCCTGGAGGGGGGACACCGGATTAGACAATGAGCAGTTCTTC
TRBD1	13	.	TRBV6-1	TRBJ2-3	CASRLDRGDTQYF	TGTGCCAGCAGACTCGACAGGGGTGATACGCAGTATTTT
.	12	.	TRBV5-8	TRBJ1-5	CASSFRDQPQHF	TGTGCCAGCAGCTTCAGGGATCAGCCCCAGCATTTT
.	14	few	TRBV27	TRBJ1-1	CASSLGVMRTEAFF	TGTGCCAGCAGTTTAGGTGTAATGAGGACTGAAGCTTTCTTT
TRBD2	14	.	TRBV19	TRBJ2-1	CASSTPGGNNEQFF	TGTGCCAGTAGTACACCGGGAGGAAACAATGAGCAGTTCTTC